This T cell receptor beta chain was recovered during a study of cytomegalovirus exposure and HLA in healthy donors. The study's findings and limits: Generally TCR sequences proved uncommon, though certain public TCRs appeared in numerous donors. A highly shared variant cluster was judged a likely technical artifact. Later analysis demonstrated an association between a missense DCLRE1C variant and TCR beta V- and J-gene trimming.

Primers for the PCR totalled 60 Vbeta and 13 Jbeta. Per the study methods: In a later analysis, the count reached 76 million or so unique TCR beta chains, with about 9.9 million shared. The protocol was immunoSEQ multiplex PCR, while the TCRdb copy is restricted to in-frame clones and leaves out a portion. V and J calls and clone size are given by that table; D and trimming were obtained from the DNA. Of around 92,000 clones detected, about four fifths appear once; the ten largest clones hold more than 2.5%. Comment on this clone: The antigen remains unidentified.

This receptor was taken from a female donor in good health and CMV-seropositive. Specimen: PBMCs.

The CDR3, as DNA: TGTGCCAGCAGCGCAACAGGGGGCATCTACGAGCAGTACTTC. The encoded protein is CASSATGGIYEQYF. V usage is TRBV9 and J usage is TRBJ2-7, with TRBD1 identical over 9 bases. CDR1 and CDR2 (germline): SGDLS, YYNGEE. After removal of 3 bases from V and 3 bases from J, the junction contained 4 bases not matched to a gene. This CDR3 has 14 amino acids.